A selection of T cell receptor beta chains follows, all from one sample in a study of human T cells and chemical hapten exposure. A single record per CDR3 protein comes from TCRdb applying MiXCR to the RACE reads. The sample includes 120,000 or so distinct CDR3 sequences, roughly 13% of them seen just once. The material was whole blood, obtained in connection with sensitization to the hapten diphenylcyclopropenone (DPC). The receptors were gathered from a man younger than 30 with alopecia areata. Some clones in this sample may be carry-over from other donors' samples. Both conserved end residues are part of each CDR3. Each record gives: V gene, D gene, clone size, J gene, CDR3 protein, CDR3 DNA. A D gene is named only where the DNA matches it firmly. The size field is filled for only some rows; it gives once, few, many or a size class.

TRBV7-6	-	few	TRBJ2-1	CASSLGGDYNEQFF	TGTGCCAGCAGCTTAGGCGGAGACTACAATGAGCAGTTCTTC
TRBV7-2	-	-	TRBJ1-1	CASTFERVTEAFF	TGTGCCAGCACCTTTGAGAGGGTGACTGAAGCTTTCTTT
TRBV19	-	-	TRBJ1-3	CASKERASGNTIYF	TGTGCCAGTAAGGAAAGGGCCTCTGGAAACACCATATATTTT
TRBV12-3/TRBV12-4	TRBD2	-	TRBJ2-7	CASQEGVGGLHYEQYF	TGTGCCAGCCAAGAAGGAGTTGGGGGACTACACTACGAGCAGTACTTC
TRBV4-1	-	-	TRBJ2-3	CASSLLGFSTDTQYF	TGCGCCAGCAGCCTCCTGGGGTTTAGCACAGATACGCAGTATTTT
TRBV7-8	TRBD2	few	TRBJ2-6	CASSLGGGPGPPGANVLTF	TGTGCCAGCAGCTTAGGGGGGGGACCTGGCCCACCTGGGGCCAACGTCCTGACTTTC
TRBV6-5	-	-	TRBJ1-1	CASSYGRRTEAFF	TGTGCCAGCAGTTACGGTCGGCGGACTGAAGCTTTCTTT
TRBV11-2	TRBD1	-	TRBJ2-5	CASSLAPIDRGRETQYF	TGTGCCAGCAGCTTAGCCCCCATAGACAGGGGTAGGGAGACCCAGTACTTC
TRBV6-5	TRBD1	many	TRBJ1-1	CASRRLGQGRYTEAFF	TGTGCCAGCAGACGCCTAGGACAGGGAAGATACACTGAAGCTTTCTTT
TRBV7-9	-	-	TRBJ1-1	CASSFEGHKAFF	TGTGCCAGCAGCTTCGAGGGACATAAAGCTTTCTTT
TRBV7-4	-	few	TRBJ1-2	CASSLKRQSTNYGYTF	TGTGCCAGCAGCTTAAAGCGCCAGAGTACCAACTATGGCTACACCTTC
TRBV20-1	-	few	TRBJ2-3	CSARDYGRGYTDTQYF	TGCAGTGCTAGAGATTACGGCAGAGGATACACAGATACGCAGTATTTT
TRBV20-1	-	few	TRBJ1-6	CSARALSQGSNSPLHF	TGCAGTGCTAGAGCTTTATCCCAGGGGAGCAATTCACCCCTCCACTTT
TRBV5-8	-	few	TRBJ1-1	CASSEDRNTEAFF	TGTGCCAGCAGCGAGGACAGGAACACTGAAGCTTTCTTT
TRBV7-8	TRBD2	-	TRBJ2-3	CASSLRLSGDTDTQYF	TGTGCCAGCAGCTTAAGGCTTAGCGGGGACACAGATACGCAGTATTTT
TRBV12-3/TRBV12-4	-	once	TRBJ2-3	CASRLGALAFTDTQYF	TGTGCCAGCAGATTAGGGGCCCTAGCATTCACAGATACGCAGTATTTT
TRBV6-5	TRBD1	few	TRBJ2-6	CASSYGQQGDGANVLTF	TGTGCCAGCAGTTACGGCCAACAGGGGGACGGGGCCAACGTCCTGACTTTC
TRBV20-1	-	-	TRBJ1-2	CSARDSEGINYGYTF	TGCAGTGCTAGAGATTCAGAGGGGATTAACTATGGCTACACCTTC
TRBV6-5	TRBD1	few	TRBJ1-1	CASSRTGGGRTEAFF	TGTGCCAGCAGCCGCACAGGGGGCGGACGGACTGAAGCTTTCTTT
TRBV27	-	few	TRBJ1-5	CASSLSIHQPQHF	TGTGCCAGCAGTCTCAGCATCCATCAGCCCCAGCATTTT
TRBV2	-	few	TRBJ2-2	CAGRGSRTGELFF	TGTGCGGGCCGGGGGTCTAGGACCGGGGAGCTGTTTTTT
TRBV19	-	many	TRBJ2-1	CASSPGGVGEQFF	TGTGCCAGTAGCCCAGGGGGGGTCGGTGAGCAGTTCTTC
TRBV4-1	-	many	TRBJ1-6	CASSPPSGSPLHF	TGCGCCAGCAGCCCACCAAGTGGTTCACCCCTCCACTTT
TRBV6-2/TRBV6-3	-	many	TRBJ1-5	CASSLGRRVQPQHF	TGTGCCAGCAGTCTCGGCCGGCGGGTTCAGCCCCAGCATTTT
TRBV28	TRBD2	-	TRBJ2-1	CASSLPGLAGGLGFF	TGTGCCAGCAGTCTTCCGGGACTAGCGGGGGGGCTAGGGTTCTTC
TRBV7-2	-	few	TRBJ2-5	CASSADRSQETQYF	TGTGCCAGCAGCGCAGACAGATCCCAAGAGACCCAGTACTTC
TRBV14	TRBD1	few	TRBJ1-5	CASSPPGQMNQPQHF	TGTGCCAGCAGCCCCCCGGGACAGATGAATCAGCCCCAGCATTTT
TRBV29-1	-	many	TRBJ2-3	CSVENPDTQYF	TGCAGCGTCGAGAATCCAGATACGCAGTATTTT
TRBV27	TRBD2	many	TRBJ2-1	CASSPRLAGGYNEQFF	TGTGCCAGCAGTCCCCGCCTAGCGGGGGGCTACAATGAGCAGTTCTTC
TRBV5-4	-	few	TRBJ2-7	CASSFAQGSYEQYF	TGTGCCAGCAGCTTCGCTCAGGGTTCCTACGAGCAGTACTTC
TRBV29-1	-	-	TRBJ1-1	CSGQGNTEAFF	TGCAGTGGGCAGGGGAACACTGAAGCTTTCTTT
TRBV28	TRBD1	-	TRBJ2-7	CASSSLTGVYYEQYF	TGTGCCAGCAGTTCGTTGACAGGGGTTTATTACGAGCAGTACTTC
TRBV2	-	-	TRBJ2-2	CASSREPGSGGELFF	TGTGCCAGCAGCCGTGAACCAGGGAGCGGCGGGGAGCTGTTTTTT
TRBV20-1	TRBD1	-	TRBJ2-7	CSARGGQATYEQYF	TGCAGTGCCAGGGGTGGACAGGCTACCTACGAGCAGTACTTC
TRBV4-3	-	-	TRBJ2-7	CASSPGQYYEQYF	TGCGCCAGCAGCCCTGGCCAGTACTACGAGCAGTACTTC
TRBV18	-	-	TRBJ1-2	CASSRANYGYTF	TGTGCCAGCTCACGAGCTAACTATGGCTACACCTTC
TRBV28	-	few	TRBJ2-3	CASSLSPRTDTQYF	TGTGCCAGCAGTTTATCCCCTCGCACAGATACGCAGTATTTT
TRBV20-1	-	few	TRBJ2-3	CSDSVSTDTQYF	TGCAGTGATAGCGTCAGCACAGATACGCAGTATTTT
TRBV25-1	TRBD1	-	TRBJ2-5	CASSEPGQGKTQYF	TGTGCCAGCAGTGAACCCGGACAGGGAAAGACCCAGTACTTC
TRBV6-2/TRBV6-3	-	-	TRBJ1-5	CAIGGGREAEPQHF	TGTGCCATCGGGGGGGGCAGGGAAGCGGAGCCCCAGCATTTT
TRBV11-3	TRBD1	-	TRBJ2-2	CASSPYRGNTGELFF	TGTGCCAGCAGCCCGTACAGGGGAAACACCGGGGAGCTGTTTTTT
TRBV6-2/TRBV6-3	TRBD1	-	TRBJ1-1	CASSYNQGTGMNTEAFF	TGTGCCAGCAGTTACAACCAAGGGACAGGTATGAACACTGAAGCTTTCTTT
TRBV27	TRBD2	-	TRBJ2-5	CASSLRTSGGLPETQYF	TGTGCCAGCAGTTTAAGGACTAGCGGGGGGTTACCGGAGACCCAGTACTTC
TRBV19	-	few	TRBJ1-1	CASSKPGSTEAFF	TGTGCCAGTAGTAAGCCGGGGTCCACTGAAGCTTTCTTT
TRBV2	-	-	TRBJ2-7	CASSFDRTYEQYF	TGTGCCAGCAGTTTCGACAGGACCTACGAGCAGTACTTC
TRBV5-6	TRBD1	many	TRBJ1-1	CASSFFDRGPAEAFF	TGTGCCAGCAGCTTCTTTGACAGGGGGCCCGCTGAAGCTTTCTTT
TRBV4-3	-	few	TRBJ1-5	CASSQGFTSQPQHF	TGCGCCAGCAGCCAGGGCTTCACTTCACAGCCCCAGCATTTT
TRBV9	-	-	TRBJ2-7	CASSVVPDGYEQYF	TGTGCCAGCAGCGTAGTCCCGGACGGTTACGAGCAGTACTTC
TRBV11-2	-	few	TRBJ1-1	CASSQRRIEAFF	TGTGCCAGCAGCCAGAGGAGGATAGAAGCTTTCTTT
TRBV7-2	-	-	TRBJ2-2	CASSPRRVEYTGELFF	TGTGCCAGCAGCCCTCGCAGGGTCGAATACACCGGGGAGCTGTTTTTT